Below, 7 T cell receptor beta chains from the same sample are listed, as sequenced in a study. Amplification of TRBV12-4/TRBJ1-2 clonotypes used adaptor-ligated barcode primers. In TCRdb, the multiplex PCR reads were re-called with MiXCR into one record per CDR3 protein. The sample contains about 1,000 distinct CDR3 sequences, approximately 5.5% of which appear only once. The sample comprised naive CD4+ T cells sorted from blood. Subset defined: naive CD4+ T cells, CD4+CD45RA+CD25-. The source of these receptors is a female donor with breast cancer.

In this sample, this clonotype is medium-sized. V gene TRBV12-3 or TRBV12-4 combines with J gene TRBJ1-2; unclear D gene. V dropped 4 bases and J dropped 8 bases, with 14 bases sitting between them. The CDR3 totals 13 residues. This CDR3 is CASSSGGGNGYTF. The CDR3 DNA follows: TGTGCCAGCAGTTCCGGCGGAGGTAACGGCTACACCTTC.

This clonotype is labeled as medium-sized. This sequence joins TRBV12-3 or TRBV12-4 and TRBJ1-2; TRBD1 agrees at 7 bases. The CDR3 length is 12 residues. V gave up 6 bases and J gave up 6 bases; unmatched junction bases: 4. The CDR3 DNA sequence: TGTGCCAGCAGCCCCGGACAGGATGGCTACACCTTC. Encoded protein: CASSPGQDGYTF.

This clonotype counts as large. The chain links TRBV12-3 or TRBV12-4 to TRBJ1-2; no firm D call. Trimming took 1 base from V and 1 from J, leaving 10 bases between them. The CDR3 contains 15 residues. CDR3 coding DNA: TGTGCCAGCAGTTTAGACGGCAGACGTAACTATGGCTACACCTTC. Protein: CASSLDGRRNYGYTF.

The chain joins TRBV12-3 or TRBV12-4 to TRBJ1-2; TRBD1 agrees at 7 bases. With V trimmed by 2 bases and J by 7 bases, 7 bases remained unmatched. This CDR3 has 14 residues. The CDR3 sequence: CASSLPGTVSGYTF. The CDR3 DNA sequence: TGTGCCAGCAGTTTACCCGGGACAGTTAGTGGCTACACCTTC.

By sample fraction, this clonotype is large (0.1 to 1%). The chain joins TRBV12-3 or TRBV12-4 to TRBJ1-2; no reliable D call. This CDR3 is built from 12 residues. V lost 3 bases to trimming and J lost 4 bases, with 6 bases between them. CDR3 residues: CASSFSSYGYTF. Here the CDR3 DNA reads TGTGCCAGCAGTTTCTCCTCCTATGGCTACACCTTC.

Relative to its sample, this clonotype is medium-sized. V gene TRBV12-3 or TRBV12-4 combines with J gene TRBJ1-2; D is uncertain. The CDR3 runs 12 residues. The V gene lost 3 bases and the J gene lost 2 bases, with 4 bases spanning the gap. The CDR3 protein is CASSFRNYGYTF. CDR3 in DNA: TGTGCCAGCAGTTTTCGGAACTATGGCTACACCTTC.

This clonotype counts as large. V is TRBV12-3 or TRBV12-4 and J is TRBJ1-2, with 8 positions matching TRBD1. J was trimmed by 6 bases and V by 6 bases; bases with no gene match: 6. The CDR3 consists of 13 residues. The CDR3 DNA reads TGTGCCAGCAGCAGAGGGACAGGTGATGGCTACACCTTC. Its protein product is CASSRGTGDGYTF.